The 27 T cell receptor beta chains in this list originate from one sample, sequenced in a study of identical twins. TCRdb re-analysed the 5' RACE reads in MiXCR, keeping a single row per CDR3 protein. The sample holds hundreds of thousands of distinct CDR3 sequences, about 12% seen once. These records were also assigned to another study, of yellow fever vaccine responses in identical twins.

The source material was PBMCs. These receptor sequences come from a woman under 30 in good health.

This clonotype came up many times. The CDR3 loop reads CASSLKGTGDNTF. As DNA, the CDR3 is TGTGCCAGCAGCTTAAAGGGCACAGGGGATAACACCTTC. The rearrangement links TRBV7-9 to TRBJ1-2; 7 bases fit TRBD1. The CDR3 totals 13 residues. J gave up 12 bases and V 2 bases, and 9 bases lay outside the gene matches. Germline CDR1 and CDR2: SEHNR and FQNEAQ (reference sequence).

This clonotype was detected only a few times. Relative to the germline gene, one junction end is altered; a read error may explain this. The rearrangement uses TRBV13 and TRBJ1-5; D is ambiguous. Germline CDR1 PRHDT, CDR2 FYEKMQ (reference sequence). The length of the CDR3 is 10 residues. CDR3 amino acids: CGEPDQPQHF. The CDR3 DNA is TGCGGGGAGCCGGATCAGCCCCAGCATTTT.

A few counts support this clonotype. The chain recombines TRBV11-2 with TRBJ2-1; the D call may be TRBD1 or TRBD2 (7 bases each). The CDR3 is 18 residues long. Deletions cut 1 base from V and 3 bases from J, with 19 bases between. CDR1 SGHAT and CDR2 FQNNGV come from the germline V gene. The CDR3 DNA reads as TGTGCCAGCAGCTTAGGGGGGGGGACAGTCCGATACTACAATGAGCAGTTCTTC. Its translation is CASSLGGGTVRYYNEQFF. Drawing the rest from reference TRBV11-2 and TRBJ2-1, the complete variable domain is EAGVAQSPRYKIIEKRQSVAFWCNPISGHATLYWYQQILGQGPKLLIQFQNNGVVDDSQLPKDRFSAERLKGVDSTLKIQPAKLEDSAVYLCASSLGGGTVRYYNEQFFGPGTRLTVL.

This clonotype has just a few counts. V is TRBV12-3 or TRBV12-4 and J is TRBJ1-6; D gene ambiguous. Trimming took 7 bases from V and 9 from J, leaving 13 bases between them. The CDR3 length is 13 residues. For the CDR3, the DNA is TGTGCCAGCAAGAGGGCCGAAGGTTCACCCCTCCACTTT. Protein product: CASKRAEGSPLHF.

The chain links TRBV6-1 to TRBJ2-4, with 8 bases lining up with TRBD1. Looked up from germline, CDR1 is MNHNS and CDR2 is SASEGT. There are 14 residues in the CDR3. After removal of 2 bases from V and 6 bases from J, the junction contained 3 bases not matched to a gene. The CDR3 loop is CASSESGGTNIQYF. The CDR3 DNA is TGTGCCAGCAGTGAATCAGGGGGCACAAACATTCAGTACTTC.

This clonotype was observed at least ten times. The chain recombines TRBV12-3 or TRBV12-4 with TRBJ1-5, with TRBD1 identical over 7 bases. The junction had 3 bases not matched to a gene; V was cut back by 4 bases and J by 6 bases. This CDR3 spans 13 amino acids. In DNA form, the CDR3 reads TGTGCCAGCAGTTGGGCAGGGGGTCAGCCCCAGCATTTT. Amino acid sequence: CASSWAGGQPQHF.

This clonotype was seen a few times. V usage is TRBV20-1 and J usage is TRBJ1-4, with 7 positions matching TRBD1. The CDR3 runs to 12 residues. The germline V gene has CDR1 DFQATT and CDR2 SNEGSKA (reference sequence). The junction had 5 bases not matched to a gene; V was cut back by 6 bases and J by 7 bases. CDR3: CSARGGGEKLFF. CDR3 bases: TGCAGTGCCAGGGGGGGTGGTGAAAAACTGTTTTTT.

The rearrangement joins TRBV14 to TRBJ1-2; D is possibly TRBD1 (5 bases). The V end lost 2 bases, the J end lost 2 bases, and 12 bases lay between the germline ends. The CDR3 has 15 amino acids. The germline gives CDR1 SGHDN, CDR2 FVKESK. The CDR3 here is CASSQYRDSNYGYTF. The DNA for the CDR3 is TGTGCCAGCAGCCAATACCGTGACAGCAACTATGGCTACACCTTC.

The chain is built from TRBV6-1 and TRBJ2-7, with unresolved D. In germline, CDR1 is MNHNS, CDR2 SASEGT. Trimming took off 4 bases at V and 4 bases at J, with 14 bases between the two ends. CDR3 length: 14 amino acids. CDR3 in amino acids: CASSGATRFYEQYV. The CDR3, as DNA: TGTGCCAGCAGTGGAGCGACACGATTTTACGAGCAGTACGTC.

CDR3 loop: CASSRLAGGNQETQYF. The CDR3 DNA reads TGTGCCAGCAGCCGACTAGCGGGAGGCAACCAAGAGACCCAGTACTTC. The V call is TRBV6-1, the J call TRBJ2-5, with 13 bases that match TRBD2. V lost 6 bases and J lost 0; bases outside the gene matches: 4. CDR1 and CDR2 from the germline V gene are MNHNS and SASEGT. The CDR3 contains 16 residues.

The chain is built from TRBV19 and TRBJ1-2; D not certain. Germline V lookup: CDR1 LNHDA, CDR2 SQIVND (reference sequence). The CDR3 is made up of 15 amino acids. Trimming pared 6 bases from V and 4 bases from J, leaving 18 bases between. CDR3 DNA: TGTGCCAGTAGCACACTAAGGCAGACCGTCTATGGCTACACCTTC. It specifies CASSTLRQTVYGYTF.

The V and J genes are TRBV2 and TRBJ1-5; possible D gene TRBD1, 5 bases. Trimming removed 2 bases at V and 9 bases at J, with 14 bases between. Germline-derived CDR1 and CDR2 are SNHLY and FYNNEI. The CDR3 spans 14 residues. In nucleotides, the CDR3 is TGTGCCAGCAGTGAAAGGACGGGGACGGGGCCCCAGCATTTT. Protein sequence: CASSERTGTGPQHF.

V usage is TRBV4-1 and J usage is TRBJ1-6; 7 bases agree with TRBD1. CDR1 is MGHRA, CDR2 YSYEKL, per germline. The CDR3 spans 17 residues. V shed 0 bases and J 0 bases; nucleotides not matched to a gene: 2. The CDR3 protein is CASSQETGASYNSPLHF. The DNA for the CDR3 is TGCGCCAGCAGCCAAGAAACAGGGGCCTCCTATAATTCACCCCTCCACTTT.

The chain links TRBV18 to TRBJ2-1, with 8 positions matching TRBD1. CDR3 length: 14 residues. Per the germline V gene, CDR1 is KGHSH and CDR2 is LQKENI. V was clipped by 2 bases and J by 12 bases; unmatched bases: 9. The CDR3 DNA sequence: TGTGCCAGCTCACCATTGGGTGACAGGGGTAGGCAGTTCTTC. This translates into CASSPLGDRGRQFF.

This clonotype was seen once. The chain links TRBV11-2 to TRBJ2-7; the match to TRBD2 covers 10 bases. Germline loops: CDR1 SGHAT, CDR2 FQNNGV. Trimming cost V 3 bases and J 4 bases; bases outside gene matches: 6. This CDR3 contains 15 residues. CDR3 nucleotides: TGTGCCAGCAGCTTTGGGGCTAGCGGGGGTTACGAGCAGTACGTC. This sequence encodes CASSFGASGGYEQYV.

The chain employs TRBV4-1 and TRBJ2-7; no definite D call. V lost 2 bases, J lost 4 bases, and 9 bases lay in between. The CDR3 length is 13 residues. The germline gives CDR1 MGHRA, CDR2 YSYEKL. CDR3 DNA sequence: TGCGCCAGCAGCCAAAAGCGAGGTTACGAGCAGTACGTC. Translated: CASSQKRGYEQYV.

This clonotype was detected a few times. The V call is TRBV4-1, the J call TRBJ2-5; 10 bases are shared with TRBD2. Looked up from germline, CDR1 is MGHRA and CDR2 is YSYEKL. With 6 bases clipped from V and 5 bases from J, the junction kept 9 bases outside the gene matches. This CDR3 is built from 15 residues. CDR3 sequence: CASSEVERGGETQYF. CDR3 nucleotide sequence: TGCGCCAGCAGTGAGGTTGAGCGGGGGGGGGAGACCCAGTACTTC.

This chain connects TRBV13 to TRBJ1-6; D perhaps matches TRBD1 (6 bases). V was clipped by 5 bases and J by 6 bases, with 17 bases between them. The CDR3 runs to 16 residues. CDR1 PRHDT and CDR2 FYEKMQ come from the germline V gene (reference sequence). CDR3 DNA sequence: TGTGCCAGCAGCCCAGGGGCAGGGGCCTCTAATTCACCCCTCCACTTT. Protein sequence: CASSPGAGASNSPLHF.

This chain links TRBV11-1 with TRBJ2-1; TRBD2 matches 8 bases. The junction had 9 bases not matched to a gene; V was cut back by 6 bases and J by 5 bases. Germline assignment: CDR1 SGHAT and CDR2 FQDESV (reference sequence). This CDR3 has 15 amino acids. The CDR3 loop is CASRNGLAPNNEQFF. The CDR3, as DNA: TGTGCCAGCAGGAACGGACTAGCCCCCAACAATGAGCAGTTCTTC.

This clonotype was recorded a few times. V and J are TRBV12-3 or TRBV12-4 and TRBJ2-1; TRBD2 aligns across 10 bases. Trimming took 6 bases from V and 8 from J; bases not matched to a gene: 10. The CDR3 has 15 amino acids. The chain's CDR3 is CASRLSGGAFHEQFF. The CDR3 bases are TGTGCCAGCAGGCTGAGCGGGGGGGCTTTCCATGAGCAGTTCTTC.

This clonotype was counted ten times or more. V and J are TRBV7-9 and TRBJ2-7; D uncertain. Germline V gene sequence: CDR1 SEHNR, CDR2 FQNEAQ (reference sequence). Between the trimmed V and J ends, which lost 5 bases and 2 bases, there was a span of 10 bases. The CDR3 is made up of 13 amino acids. CDR3 sequence (DNA): TGTGCCAGCAGCGCCCCTACAACCTACGAGCAGTACTTC. Translating gives CASSAPTTYEQYF.

This clonotype was seen only a few times. The rearrangement joins TRBV5-6 to TRBJ2-3, with 15 bases that match TRBD2. The CDR3 sequence is 18 residues long. V gave up 6 bases and J gave up 6 bases; unmatched junction bases: 14. Germline CDR1 is SGHDT and CDR2 is YYEEEE. The CDR3 reads CASTKIGLAGGPGDTQYF. The CDR3 nucleotides read TGTGCCAGCACCAAAATAGGACTAGCGGGAGGGCCGGGGGATACGCAGTATTTT. The full variable domain, completed using reference TRBV5-6 and TRBJ2-3, is DAGVTQSPTHLIKTRGQQVTLRCSPKSGHDTVSWYQQALGQGPQFIFQYYEEEERQRGNFPDRFSGHQFPNYSSELNVNALLLGDSALYLCASTKIGLAGGPGDTQYFGPGTRLTVL.

This clonotype turned up a few times. The genes are TRBV20-1 and TRBJ2-1; the match to TRBD1 covers 11 bases. Looked up from germline, CDR1 is DFQATT and CDR2 is SNEGSKA (reference sequence). Trimming at V came to 7 bases and at J to 6 bases, leaving 5 bases not matched to a gene. The CDR3 has 13 residues. CDR3 DNA sequence: TGCAGTGTAACCGGGACAGGGGGCAATGAGCAGTTCTTC. Its protein is CSVTGTGGNEQFF.

The gene calls are TRBV3-1 and TRBJ2-7; no definite D call. Per germline, CDR1 LGHDT and CDR2 YNNKEL (reference sequence). V lost 0 bases, J lost 3 bases, and 9 bases lay in between. This CDR3 comprises 14 residues. As DNA, the CDR3 is TGTGCCAGCAGCCAAGAGGTTATGGGCTACGAGCAGTACTTC. Its protein is CASSQEVMGYEQYF.

This clonotype was seen a handful of times. CDR3 DNA sequence: TGTGCTAGTGGTCCCTGGGCGGGGCGGGGTGAAGCTTTCTTT. It is translated as CASGPWAGRGEAFF. The chain employs TRBV12-5 and TRBJ1-1, with D perhaps TRBD1 (5 bases). The germline V and J ends were trimmed by 5 bases and 7 bases, with 17 bases remaining between them. The CDR3 contains 14 residues. CDR1 and CDR2 (germline): LGHNT, FRNRAP.

The rearrangement links TRBV7-8 to TRBJ2-3; 8 bases align to TRBD2. Germline CDR1 is SGHVS and CDR2 is FQNEAQ. Trimming at V came to 4 bases and at J to 2 bases, leaving 8 bases not matched to a gene. The CDR3 length is 16 residues. CDR3 sequence: CASSSTLAGHTDTQYF. The DNA for the CDR3 is TGTGCCAGCAGCTCAACCCTAGCGGGCCACACAGATACGCAGTATTTT.

This clonotype occurred a few times. The chain is built from TRBV3-1 and TRBJ2-3; D tentatively reads TRBD1 or TRBD2 (5 bases each). There are 15 residues in the CDR3. V was clipped by 3 bases and J by 3 bases, with 13 bases between them. Germline V CDR1 and CDR2: LGHDT, YNNKEL (reference sequence). CDR3 nucleotides: TGTGCCAGCAGCCACCCCGGGACCGGGACAGATACGCAGTATTTT. This encodes CASSHPGTGTDTQYF.